The sequence of this T cell receptor beta chain was determined in a study of cytomegalovirus exposure and HLA in healthy donors. As for the study in general: Early released data had around 79 million unique TCRs, all coming from HLA-typed donors.

To note about this clone: As yet, its antigen is unknown.

The PCR employed 60 Vbeta primers together with 13 Jbeta primers. This table comes from immunoSEQ multiplex PCR, and its TCRdb copy is limited to in-frame clones, with some not included. Here the sample table reports 150,000 to 200,000 clones. General study findings and limits: Usually a TCR sequence was rare, but some public TCRs were found in many donors. Across donors, sequencing depth was assumed by presence/absence analyses to be roughly uniform. Most CMV-associated TCR beta chains were later found to appear HLA-restricted.

The specimen was PBMCs. The TCR was taken from a man aged 25 to 45 in good health and CMV-seronegative.

The CDR3 spells CAWSSSSRTEAFF. In DNA form, the CDR3 reads TGTGCCTGGAGTTCCTCATCGAGAACTGAAGCTTTCTTT. The chain combines TRBV30 with TRBJ1-1, with no clear D. The CDR3 consists of 13 residues. The V gene lost 2 bases and the J gene lost 5 bases, with 12 bases spanning the gap. In germline, CDR1 is GTSNPN, CDR2 SVGIG (reference sequence).